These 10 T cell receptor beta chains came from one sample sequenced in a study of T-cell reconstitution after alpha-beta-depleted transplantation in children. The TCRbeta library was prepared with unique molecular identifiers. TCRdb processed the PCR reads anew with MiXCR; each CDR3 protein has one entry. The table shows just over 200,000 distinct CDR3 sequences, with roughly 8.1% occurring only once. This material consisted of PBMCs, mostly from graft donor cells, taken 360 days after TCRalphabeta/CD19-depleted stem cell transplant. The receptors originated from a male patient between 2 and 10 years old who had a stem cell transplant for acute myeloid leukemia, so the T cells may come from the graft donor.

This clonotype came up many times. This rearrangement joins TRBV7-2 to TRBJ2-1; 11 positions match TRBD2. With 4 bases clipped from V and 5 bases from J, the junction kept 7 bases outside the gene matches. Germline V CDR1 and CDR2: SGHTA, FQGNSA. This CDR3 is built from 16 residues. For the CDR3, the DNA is TGTGCCAGCAGCTCCCCGGGACTAGCGGTACACAATGAGCAGTTCTTC. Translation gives CASSSPGLAVHNEQFF.

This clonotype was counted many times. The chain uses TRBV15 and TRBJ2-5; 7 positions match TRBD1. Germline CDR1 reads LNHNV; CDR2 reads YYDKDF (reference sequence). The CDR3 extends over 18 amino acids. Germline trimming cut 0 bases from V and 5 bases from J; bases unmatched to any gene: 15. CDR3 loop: CATSRDHVHTGVWETQYF. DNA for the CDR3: TGTGCCACCAGCAGAGATCATGTGCATACAGGGGTTTGGGAGACCCAGTACTTC.

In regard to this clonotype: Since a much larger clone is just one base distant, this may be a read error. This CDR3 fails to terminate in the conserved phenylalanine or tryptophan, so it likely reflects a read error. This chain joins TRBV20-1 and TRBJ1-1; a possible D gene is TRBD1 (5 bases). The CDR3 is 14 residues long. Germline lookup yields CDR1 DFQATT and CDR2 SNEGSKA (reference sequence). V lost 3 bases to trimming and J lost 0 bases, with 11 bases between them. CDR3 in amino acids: CSARSGIMNTEAFY. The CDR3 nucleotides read TGCAGTGCTAGGTCAGGGATTATGAACACTGAAGCTTTCTAT.

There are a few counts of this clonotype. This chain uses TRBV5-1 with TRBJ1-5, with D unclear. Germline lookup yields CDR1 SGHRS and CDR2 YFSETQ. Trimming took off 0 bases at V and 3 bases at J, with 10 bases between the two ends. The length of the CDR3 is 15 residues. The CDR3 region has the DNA TGCGCCAGCAGCTTGGGGGTCGGGGACAATCAGCCCCAGCATTTT. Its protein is CASSLGVGDNQPQHF.

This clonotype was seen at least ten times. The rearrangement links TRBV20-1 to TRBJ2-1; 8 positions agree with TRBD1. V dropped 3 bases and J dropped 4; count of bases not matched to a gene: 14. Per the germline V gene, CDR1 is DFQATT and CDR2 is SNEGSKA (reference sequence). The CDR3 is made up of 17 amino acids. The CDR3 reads CSARGWAGTGPYNEQFF. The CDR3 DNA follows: TGCAGTGCTAGGGGATGGGCTGGGACAGGCCCGTACAATGAGCAGTTCTTC.

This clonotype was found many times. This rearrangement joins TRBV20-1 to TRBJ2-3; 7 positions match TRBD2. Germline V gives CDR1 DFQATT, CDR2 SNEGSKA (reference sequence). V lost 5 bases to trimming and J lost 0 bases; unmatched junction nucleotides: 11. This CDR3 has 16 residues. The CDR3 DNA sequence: TGCAGTGCTCGAACACTAGCGCACACTAGCACAGATACGCAGTATTTT. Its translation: CSARTLAHTSTDTQYF.

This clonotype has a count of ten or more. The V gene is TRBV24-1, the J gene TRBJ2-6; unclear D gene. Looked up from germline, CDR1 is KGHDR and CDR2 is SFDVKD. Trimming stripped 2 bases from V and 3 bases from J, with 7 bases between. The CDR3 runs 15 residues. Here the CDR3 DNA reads TGTGCCACCAGTGATTCCCAAGGTGGGGCCAACGTCCTGACTTTC. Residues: CATSDSQGGANVLTF.

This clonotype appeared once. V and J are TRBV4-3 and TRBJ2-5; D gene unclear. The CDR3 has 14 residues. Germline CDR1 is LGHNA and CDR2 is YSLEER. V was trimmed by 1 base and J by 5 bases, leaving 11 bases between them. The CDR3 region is CASSQGGVSETQYF. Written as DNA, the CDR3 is TGCGCCAGCAGCCAAGGAGGAGTTAGCGAGACCCAGTACTTC.

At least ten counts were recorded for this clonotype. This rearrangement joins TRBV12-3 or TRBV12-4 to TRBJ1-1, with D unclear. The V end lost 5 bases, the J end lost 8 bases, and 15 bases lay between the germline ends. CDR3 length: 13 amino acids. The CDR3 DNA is TGTGCCAGCAGTCCCCCCCCAGCGCAGGAAGCTTTCTTT. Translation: CASSPPPAQEAFF.

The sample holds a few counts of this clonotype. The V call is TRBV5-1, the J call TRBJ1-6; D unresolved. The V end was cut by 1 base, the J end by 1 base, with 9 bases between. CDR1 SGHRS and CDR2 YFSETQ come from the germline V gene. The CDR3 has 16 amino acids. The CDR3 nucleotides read TGCGCCAGCAGCTTGAACGGAGGATCCTATAATTCACCCCTCCACTTT. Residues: CASSLNGGSYNSPLHF.